This T cell receptor (beta chain) is from a study of cytomegalovirus exposure and HLA in healthy donors. Germline CDR1 reads MNHEY; CDR2 reads SVGAGI. V was pared by 7 bases and J by 4 bases, with 16 bases between. The length of the CDR3 is 14 residues. Primers: 60 Vbeta forward and 13 Jbeta reverse. Clones were read by immunoSEQ multiplex PCR, and TCRdb kept only the in-frame ones, dropping some. The data hold approximately 220,000 clones, with roughly 80% observed a single time. The specimen was PBMCs. V and J are TRBV6-5 and TRBJ1-1, with D possibly TRBD1 on 5 matching bases. The TCR sequence derives from a man younger than 40 in good health and CMV-seronegative. The CDR3 DNA follows: TGTGCCAGCACCGGGGGGGGGACTAGCACTGAAGCTTTCTTT. Protein: CASTGGGTSTEAFF.